The next 13 T cell receptor beta chains were all read from a single sample in a study of T-cell reconstitution after alpha-beta-depleted transplantation in children. Library preparation (for TCRbeta) was performed with unique molecular identifiers. TCRdb reanalysed the PCR reads using MiXCR and keeps one entry per CDR3 protein. The repertoire holds 600,000 to 800,000 distinct CDR3 sequences, with around 13% as singletons. Sequences were derived from PBMCs, sampled before TCRalphabeta/CD19-depleted stem cell transplant. The receptors stem from a girl aged 2 to 10 with congenital amegakaryocytic thrombocytopenia, due to receive a stem cell transplant.

This clonotype showed up many times. This rearrangement joins TRBV6-1 to TRBJ2-4; 7 bases line up with TRBD1. Germline values: CDR1 MNHNS, CDR2 SASEGT. Trimming removed 6 bases from V and 0 bases from J; junction bases left unmatched: 5. This CDR3 comprises 15 residues. CDR3 loop: CASRSDRLAKNIQYF. CDR3 nucleotide sequence: TGTGCCAGCAGATCGGACAGGTTAGCCAAAAACATTCAGTACTTC.

This chain links TRBV6-4 with TRBJ1-1; 8 bases are a match to TRBD1. Germline V gene data show CDR1 as MRHNA and CDR2 as SNTAGT. The CDR3 consists of 13 residues. The junction had 4 bases not matched to a gene; V was cut back by 4 bases and J by 6 bases. Written as DNA, the CDR3 is TGTGCCAGCAGTGCCGGGACAGGCTCTGAAGCTTTCTTT. It translates to CASSAGTGSEAFF.

In nucleotides, the CDR3 is TGTGCCAGCAGCAACAGTGGGGACACTGAAGCTTTCTTT. Encoded protein: CASSNSGDTEAFF. This rearrangement joins TRBV21-1 to TRBJ1-1. TRBV21-1 is a pseudogene locus. The CDR3 spans 13 residues.

This rearrangement joins TRBV5-1 to TRBJ1-4; D perhaps matches TRBD1 (6 bases). CDR3 length: 15 residues. The germline gives CDR1 SGHRS, CDR2 YFSETQ. Trimming cost V 0 bases and J 7 bases, with 13 bases left between them. The CDR3 is CASSLGQVRSEKLFF. The CDR3 bases are TGCGCCAGCAGCTTGGGACAGGTTAGGTCTGAAAAACTGTTTTTT.

This clonotype was seen a handful of times. The chain is built from TRBV4-1 and TRBJ2-3; 9 nucleotides match TRBD2. The length of the CDR3 is 17 residues. CDR1 and CDR2 (germline): MGHRA, YSYEKL. V lost 1 base, J lost 2 bases, and 7 bases stayed unmatched. The CDR3: CASSQGPAGGFTDTQYF. CDR3 DNA: TGCGCCAGCAGCCAAGGGCCAGCGGGAGGTTTCACAGATACGCAGTATTTT.

This clonotype was counted at least ten times. This chain uses TRBV20-1 with TRBJ1-6, with 7 bases aligning to TRBD1. Trimming at V came to 5 bases and at J to 10 bases, leaving 11 bases not matched to a gene. Germline CDR1 DFQATT, CDR2 SNEGSKA (reference sequence). The CDR3 contains 14 residues. CDR3 coding DNA: TGCAGTGCTGCAACCTCAGGGGGAGGATCACCCCTCCACTTT. Translation: CSAATSGGGSPLHF.

This clonotype was seen ten or more times. This chain uses TRBV15 with TRBJ1-6; D gene unclear. The V gene's germline CDR1 is LNHNV and CDR2 YYDKDF (reference sequence). Trimming removed 0 bases from V and 10 bases from J, with 13 bases in between. The CDR3 has 15 amino acids. This CDR3 reads CATSRDIGVNSPLHF. CDR3 bases: TGTGCCACCAGCAGAGATATCGGGGTTAACTCACCCCTCCACTTT.

This clonotype appeared many times. The rearrangement joins TRBV5-1 to TRBJ2-1; D perhaps matches TRBD2 (6 bases). V was shortened by 1 base and J by 8 bases, with 16 bases between the two germline ends. The CDR3 totals 15 residues. The V gene's germline CDR1 is SGHRS and CDR2 YFSETQ. CDR3 in DNA: TGCGCCAGCAGCTTGATGTCGACTAGTCGCCATGAGCAGTTCTTC. Amino acid sequence: CASSLMSTSRHEQFF.

This clonotype was counted a few times. The gene calls are TRBV5-1 and TRBJ2-1; 9 bases align to TRBD2. Looked up from germline, CDR1 is SGHRS and CDR2 is YFSETQ. The CDR3 is 16 residues long. Germline trimming cut 0 bases from V and 5 bases from J; bases unmatched to any gene: 6. The CDR3 reads CASSLAPAGGDNEQFF. CDR3 nucleotides: TGCGCCAGCAGCTTGGCCCCAGCGGGAGGTGACAATGAGCAGTTCTTC.

This clonotype has a count of ten or more. The rearrangement uses TRBV6-5 and TRBJ1-2; no reliable D call. The length of the CDR3 is 19 residues. V shed 0 bases and J shed 2 bases, with 22 bases lying between them. Germline V lookup: CDR1 MNHEY, CDR2 SVGAGI. The CDR3 DNA sequence: TGTGCCAGCAGTTACTCGATCTTGGCGGACGCGCAGCCGAACTATGGCTACACCTTC. This sequence encodes CASSYSILADAQPNYGYTF.

This clonotype was observed many times. V usage is TRBV20-1 and J usage is TRBJ1-5; D not resolved. This CDR3 region has 16 residues. Trimming shortened V by 3 bases and J by 3 bases, and 18 bases separated the two germline ends. Germline lookup yields CDR1 DFQATT and CDR2 SNEGSKA (reference sequence). The CDR3 region has the DNA TGCAGTGCTAGGGATGCTCTAGGGTCCTTCAATCAGCCCCAGCATTTT. Amino acid sequence: CSARDALGSFNQPQHF.

This clonotype appeared many times. CDR3: CASSLKGLNEQFF. The DNA of the CDR3 is TGTGCCAGCAGCTTAAAAGGTTTGAATGAGCAGTTCTTC. The chain recombines TRBV7-3 with TRBJ2-1; the D is unclear. The CDR3 is made up of 13 amino acids. Per the germline V gene, CDR1 is SGHTA and CDR2 is FQGTGA. With 1 base removed from V and 7 bases from J, the gap between germline ends came to 8 bases.

This clonotype was seen ten or more times. The chain is built from TRBV20-1 and TRBJ1-1; tentative D call: TRBD1 (5 bases). Germline CDR1 DFQATT, CDR2 SNEGSKA (reference sequence). This CDR3 is built from 12 residues. V was shortened by 3 bases and J by 8 bases, with 13 bases between the two germline ends. The CDR3 DNA sequence: TGCAGTGCTAGTTCAGGGAGTCCCGAAGCTTTCTTT. Encoded protein: CSASSGSPEAFF.